A selection of T cell receptor beta chains follows, all from one sample in a study of blood T cell repertoires in COVID-19. Using immunoSEQ multiplex PCR, the repertoire was profiled, and TCRdb retains in-frame clones only, with some absent. This table holds 200,000 to 250,000 clones, approximately 80% found once. What was sequenced was PBMCs or T cells enriched from blood (not recorded which). The receptor source for this set is a man in his forties or fifties who had recovered from COVID-19. Both conserved end residues are part of each CDR3. D genes are given only for firm matches. The size entry is marked missing in some rows and otherwise reads once, few, many or a size class.

d_call: TRBD2; j_call: TRBJ2-7; v_call: TRBV27; clone_size: NA; cdr3_aa: CASKSTSVTYEQYF; cdr3_nt: TGTGCCAGCAAGTCGACTAGCGTCACCTACGAGCAGTACTTC
d_call: NA; j_call: TRBJ1-6; v_call: TRBV2; clone_size: NA; cdr3_aa: CASSRDTTNSPLHF; cdr3_nt: TGTGCCAGCAGTCGGGACACTACAAATTCACCCCTCCACTTT
d_call: TRBD2; j_call: TRBJ2-2; v_call: TRBV9; clone_size: NA; cdr3_aa: CASSVAASGTNTGELFF; cdr3_nt: TGTGCCAGCAGCGTAGCGGCTAGCGGGACGAACACCGGGGAGCTGTTTTTT
d_call: TRBD2; j_call: TRBJ2-1; v_call: TRBV25-1; clone_size: NA; cdr3_aa: CASSVGGLAGDEQFF; cdr3_nt: TGTGCCAGCAGTGTAGGGGGACTAGCGGGAGATGAGCAGTTCTTC
d_call: NA; j_call: TRBJ2-3; v_call: TRBV12-3/TRBV12-4; clone_size: NA; cdr3_aa: CASSLRGGDTQYF; cdr3_nt: TGTGCCAGCAGTTTAAGGGGTGGCGATACGCAGTATTTT
d_call: NA; j_call: TRBJ1-5; v_call: TRBV30; clone_size: NA; cdr3_aa: CAWSTGPQPQHF; cdr3_nt: TGTGCCTGGAGCACAGGGCCTCAGCCCCAGCATTTT
d_call: NA; j_call: TRBJ1-3; v_call: TRBV24-1; clone_size: NA; cdr3_aa: CATSDPPGDGNTIYF; cdr3_nt: TGTGCCACCAGTGACCCCCCAGGGGACGGAAACACCATATATTTT
d_call: NA; j_call: TRBJ1-4; v_call: TRBV10-3; clone_size: NA; cdr3_aa: CATRATPGEKLFF; cdr3_nt: TGTGCCACTCGTGCGACCCCGGGGGAAAAACTGTTTTTT
d_call: NA; j_call: TRBJ2-7; v_call: TRBV10-1; clone_size: NA; cdr3_aa: CASSEASASEQYF; cdr3_nt: TGCGCCAGCAGCGAGGCTAGCGCGAGCGAGCAGTACTTC
d_call: TRBD1; j_call: TRBJ1-6; v_call: TRBV19; clone_size: NA; cdr3_aa: CASSTWTGESPLHF; cdr3_nt: TGTGCCAGTAGTACCTGGACAGGGGAATCACCCCTCCACTTT
d_call: NA; j_call: TRBJ1-2; v_call: TRBV18; clone_size: NA; cdr3_aa: CASSEGQIYYGYTF; cdr3_nt: TGTGCCAGCTCGGAAGGACAGATTTACTATGGCTACACCTTC
d_call: NA; j_call: TRBJ1-6; v_call: TRBV6-5; clone_size: NA; cdr3_aa: CASSTDGLRNSPLHF; cdr3_nt: TGTGCCAGCAGTACTGATGGGTTGCGGAATTCACCCCTCCACTTT
d_call: NA; j_call: TRBJ2-3; v_call: TRBV7-9; clone_size: NA; cdr3_aa: CASSLRAGNTDTQYF; cdr3_nt: TGTGCCAGCAGCTTAAGGGCGGGGAACACAGATACGCAGTATTTT
d_call: NA; j_call: TRBJ1-2; v_call: TRBV30; clone_size: few; cdr3_aa: CAAAGANYGYTF; cdr3_nt: TGTGCCGCGGCAGGGGCTAACTATGGCTACACCTTC
d_call: NA; j_call: TRBJ1-3; v_call: TRBV9; clone_size: NA; cdr3_aa: CASSVKGLGDTIYF; cdr3_nt: TGTGCCAGCAGCGTAAAAGGACTCGGGGACACCATATATTTT
d_call: NA; j_call: TRBJ2-5; v_call: TRBV3-1/TRBV3-2; clone_size: NA; cdr3_aa: CASSQQWGGETQYF; cdr3_nt: TGTGCCAGCAGCCAACAGTGGGGCGGAGAGACCCAGTACTTC
d_call: TRBD1; j_call: TRBJ1-5; v_call: TRBV20-1; clone_size: NA; cdr3_aa: CSASVGQGPYSNQPQHF; cdr3_nt: TGCAGTGCTAGTGTAGGACAGGGGCCCTATAGCAATCAGCCCCAGCATTTT
d_call: NA; j_call: TRBJ2-1; v_call: TRBV24-1; clone_size: NA; cdr3_aa: CATSDSRFEAYNEQFF; cdr3_nt: TGTGCCACCAGTGATTCAAGATTTGAGGCCTACAATGAGCAGTTCTTC
d_call: NA; j_call: TRBJ2-3; v_call: TRBV4-2; clone_size: NA; cdr3_aa: CASSQAGVRDTQYF; cdr3_nt: TGTGCCAGCAGCCAAGCGGGAGTCAGAGATACGCAGTATTTT
d_call: NA; j_call: TRBJ2-5; v_call: TRBV24-1; clone_size: NA; cdr3_aa: CATSDLRLGTQYF; cdr3_nt: TGTGCCACCAGTGATTTGAGACTCGGGACCCAGTACTTC
d_call: TRBD1; j_call: TRBJ1-2; v_call: TRBV9; clone_size: few; cdr3_aa: CASSVKPGGDDGYGYTF; cdr3_nt: TGTGCCAGCAGCGTAAAGCCAGGGGGCGATGACGGCTATGGCTACACCTTC
d_call: TRBD2; j_call: TRBJ2-1; v_call: TRBV28; clone_size: NA; cdr3_aa: CASSLAGASGGNEQFF; cdr3_nt: TGTGCCAGCAGTTTGGCGGGGGCTAGCGGGGGCAATGAGCAGTTCTTC
d_call: TRBD1; j_call: TRBJ2-6; v_call: TRBV5-5; clone_size: few; cdr3_aa: CASSLDRGRGANVLTF; cdr3_nt: TGTGCCAGCAGCTTGGACAGGGGGCGTGGGGCCAACGTCCTGACTTTC
d_call: TRBD1; j_call: TRBJ2-1; v_call: TRBV29-1; clone_size: once; cdr3_aa: CSVGGQGAYEQFF; cdr3_nt: TGCAGCGTCGGGGGACAGGGGGCCTATGAGCAGTTCTTC
d_call: TRBD2; j_call: TRBJ2-3; v_call: TRBV29-1; clone_size: NA; cdr3_aa: CSVEAGGRDTQYF; cdr3_nt: TGCAGCGTTGAAGCGGGGGGGCGGGATACGCAGTATTTT
d_call: NA; j_call: TRBJ2-3; v_call: TRBV9; clone_size: NA; cdr3_aa: CASSPFLDTQYF; cdr3_nt: TGTGCCAGCAGCCCCTTCTTGGATACGCAGTATTTT
d_call: NA; j_call: TRBJ1-2; v_call: TRBV19; clone_size: NA; cdr3_aa: CASSMGTYYGYTF; cdr3_nt: TGTGCCAGTAGTATGGGGACTTACTATGGCTACACCTTC
d_call: TRBD2; j_call: TRBJ2-1; v_call: TRBV4-3; clone_size: NA; cdr3_aa: CASSQAAGGYVEQFF; cdr3_nt: TGCGCCAGCAGCCAAGCGGCGGGGGGATATGTTGAGCAGTTCTTC
d_call: TRBD1; j_call: TRBJ1-2; v_call: TRBV9; clone_size: once; cdr3_aa: CASSATGGKDYGYTF; cdr3_nt: TGTGCCAGCAGCGCAACAGGGGGCAAGGACTATGGCTACACCTTC
d_call: NA; j_call: TRBJ1-2; v_call: TRBV12-5; clone_size: NA; cdr3_aa: CASGRNRINGYTF; cdr3_nt: TGTGCTAGTGGAAGAAACAGAATAAATGGCTACACCTTC
d_call: NA; j_call: TRBJ1-3; v_call: TRBV7-6; clone_size: NA; cdr3_aa: CASSLSRASGNTIYF; cdr3_nt: TGTGCCAGCAGTCTTAGCAGGGCCTCTGGAAACACCATATATTTT
d_call: TRBD2; j_call: TRBJ2-5; v_call: TRBV5-1; clone_size: NA; cdr3_aa: CASSLSGNQETQYF; cdr3_nt: TGCGCCAGCAGCCTTAGCGGGAACCAAGAGACCCAGTACTTC
d_call: TRBD1; j_call: TRBJ2-2; v_call: TRBV11-3; clone_size: NA; cdr3_aa: CASSHGTGNDGNTGELFF; cdr3_nt: TGTGCCAGCAGCCACGGGACAGGGAACGACGGGAACACCGGGGAGCTGTTTTTT
d_call: NA; j_call: TRBJ1-2; v_call: TRBV2; clone_size: NA; cdr3_aa: CASSGPGVNYGYTF; cdr3_nt: TGTGCCAGCAGTGGGCCAGGGGTGAACTATGGCTACACCTTC
d_call: NA; j_call: TRBJ2-3; v_call: TRBV5-1; clone_size: NA; cdr3_aa: CASSLSGDSTDTQYF; cdr3_nt: TGCGCCAGCAGCTTATCAGGGGACAGCACAGATACGCAGTATTTT
d_call: NA; j_call: TRBJ1-2; v_call: TRBV12-3/TRBV12-4; clone_size: NA; cdr3_aa: CASTPRRGYGYTF; cdr3_nt: TGTGCCAGCACCCCGCGGAGGGGCTATGGCTACACCTTC
d_call: NA; j_call: TRBJ1-5; v_call: TRBV19; clone_size: NA; cdr3_aa: CASSMRFDSNQPQHF; cdr3_nt: TGTGCCAGTAGTATGCGGTTCGATAGCAATCAGCCCCAGCATTTT
d_call: TRBD1; j_call: TRBJ1-2; v_call: TRBV4-1; clone_size: NA; cdr3_aa: CASSQDIANRGYYGYTF; cdr3_nt: TGCGCCAGCAGCCAAGATATTGCGAACAGGGGGTACTATGGCTACACCTTC
d_call: TRBD2; j_call: TRBJ2-7; v_call: TRBV3-1/TRBV3-2; clone_size: NA; cdr3_aa: CACGLAGNYEQYF; cdr3_nt: TGTGCCTGCGGACTAGCGGGGAACTACGAGCAGTACTTC
d_call: TRBD2; j_call: TRBJ2-5; v_call: TRBV2; clone_size: few; cdr3_aa: CASRALLREVGETQYF; cdr3_nt: TGTGCCAGCAGGGCCCTCTTGCGGGAGGTAGGAGAGACCCAGTACTTC
d_call: NA; j_call: TRBJ1-1; v_call: TRBV19; clone_size: once; cdr3_aa: CASSGGVGVPLNTEAFF; cdr3_nt: TGTGCCAGTAGTGGAGGAGTGGGAGTTCCTCTGAACACTGAAGCTTTCTTT
d_call: TRBD1; j_call: TRBJ1-1; v_call: TRBV27; clone_size: few; cdr3_aa: CASSLQGARGFTEAFF; cdr3_nt: TGTGCCAGCAGTCTACAGGGGGCGCGTGGGTTCACTGAAGCTTTCTTT
d_call: NA; j_call: TRBJ1-5; v_call: TRBV28; clone_size: NA; cdr3_aa: CASSLAGAQHF; cdr3_nt: TGTGCCAGCAGTTTAGCCGGGGCCCAGCATTTT
d_call: TRBD1; j_call: TRBJ1-6; v_call: TRBV9; clone_size: NA; cdr3_aa: CASSQGQKGSPLHF; cdr3_nt: TGTGCCAGCAGCCAGGGACAGAAGGGATCACCCCTCCACTTT
d_call: NA; j_call: TRBJ1-5; v_call: TRBV10-3; clone_size: NA; cdr3_aa: CATGAQGSNQPQHF; cdr3_nt: TGTGCCACTGGGGCACAGGGAAGCAATCAGCCCCAGCATTTT
d_call: TRBD1; j_call: TRBJ2-3; v_call: TRBV11-1; clone_size: NA; cdr3_aa: CASSLKQGAHPDTQYF; cdr3_nt: TGTGCCAGCAGCTTAAAACAGGGGGCGCATCCAGATACGCAGTATTTT
d_call: NA; j_call: TRBJ2-7; v_call: TRBV3-1/TRBV3-2; clone_size: once; cdr3_aa: CASSRRTVSYEQYF; cdr3_nt: TGTGCCAGCAGCCGCCGGACAGTCTCCTACGAGCAGTACTTC
d_call: TRBD1; j_call: TRBJ1-5; v_call: TRBV9; clone_size: few; cdr3_aa: CASSPRDSLNQPQHF; cdr3_nt: TGTGCCAGCAGCCCGCGGGACAGTCTCAATCAGCCCCAGCATTTT
d_call: NA; j_call: TRBJ2-2; v_call: TRBV7-2; clone_size: NA; cdr3_aa: CASSLTRDTGELFF; cdr3_nt: TGTGCCAGCAGCCTAACCCGCGACACCGGGGAGCTGTTTTTT
d_call: NA; j_call: TRBJ2-7; v_call: TRBV3-1/TRBV3-2; clone_size: NA; cdr3_aa: CASSQNSGGEQYF; cdr3_nt: TGTGCCAGCAGCCAAAACTCCGGAGGCGAGCAGTACTTC
d_call: TRBD2; j_call: TRBJ2-7; v_call: TRBV6-5; clone_size: NA; cdr3_aa: CASSYESSGSEQYF; cdr3_nt: TGTGCCAGCAGTTACGAGAGTAGCGGGAGCGAGCAGTACTTC
d_call: TRBD1; j_call: TRBJ1-5; v_call: TRBV28; clone_size: NA; cdr3_aa: CASTYGDRAQPQHF; cdr3_nt: TGTGCCAGCACCTATGGGGACAGGGCTCAGCCCCAGCATTTT